Below, one T cell receptor (beta chain) is given with its context. What it recognizes is unknown. V lost 2 bases, J lost 3 bases, and 6 bases stayed unmatched. Germline CDR1 MNHEY, CDR2 SVGAGI. The CDR3 has 15 residues. The data are from a study of cytomegalovirus exposure and HLA in healthy donors. Overall study results and limits: Trimming of TCR beta V- and J-genes showed a link, identified in a later analysis, to a missense DCLRE1C variant.

13 Jbeta primers and 60 Vbeta primers were used for the PCR. Repertoires were generated with immunoSEQ multiplex PCR, while TCRdb's copy carries only in-frame clones and drops some. This sample has 100,000 to 150,000 clones, with roughly three quarters found just once. The sequence came from a man younger than 45 in good health and CMV-seropositive. The sample was PBMCs. This rearrangement joins TRBV6-5 to TRBJ2-7, with TRBD2 identical over 8 bases. The CDR3 loop is CASSYGTGTSYEQYF. The CDR3 DNA reads as TGTGCCAGCAGTTACGGTACCGGGACTAGCTACGAGCAGTACTTC.